This TCR beta chain was captured in a study of early stage breast cancer tumors. Findings and caveats of the study: Tumor and normal breast were distinguished via blood comparison in most of the 16 patients. Chain pairing and CD4, CD8 or FOXP3 expression were not captured. Commonly generated sequences made up most enriched TCRB sequences shared between patients.

Libraries were prepared by immunoSEQ multiplex PCR; TCRdb keeps only in-frame clonotypes and omits some of them. The sample holds over 15,000 clones, 83% seen once. This CDR3 has 16 amino acids. The junction had 5 bases not matched to a gene; V was cut back by 2 bases and J by 2 bases. Germline values: CDR1 SGHTA, CDR2 FQGNSA. This clone occurred once. Its antigen is currently unknown. V gene TRBV7-2 combines with J gene TRBJ2-3; 9 nucleotides match TRBD2. The source of this sequence is a person aged 70 to 85 with breast cancer. Sequenced: blood. CDR3 in DNA: TGTGCCAGCAGCTTACTGCCTAGCGGGGCCACAGATACGCAGTATTTT. Translating gives CASSLLPSGATDTQYF.